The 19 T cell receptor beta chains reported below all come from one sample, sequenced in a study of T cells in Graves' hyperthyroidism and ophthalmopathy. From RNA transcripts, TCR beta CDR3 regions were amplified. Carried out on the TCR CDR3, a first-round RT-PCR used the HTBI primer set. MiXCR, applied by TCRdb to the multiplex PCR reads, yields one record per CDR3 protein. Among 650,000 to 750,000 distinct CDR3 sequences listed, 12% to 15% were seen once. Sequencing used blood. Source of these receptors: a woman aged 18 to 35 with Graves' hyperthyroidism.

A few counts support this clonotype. Here the CDR3 reads CASSFSAVMNTGELFF. The CDR3, as DNA: TGTGCCAGCAGCTTTAGCGCGGTAATGAACACCGGGGAGCTGTTTTTT. This chain uses TRBV5-5 with TRBJ2-2; a possible D gene is TRBD2 (5 bases). The V end lost 2 bases, the J end lost 1 base, and 12 bases lay between the germline ends. CDR3 length: 16 residues. Germline V gene lookup returns CDR1 SGHKS and CDR2 YYEKEE (reference sequence).

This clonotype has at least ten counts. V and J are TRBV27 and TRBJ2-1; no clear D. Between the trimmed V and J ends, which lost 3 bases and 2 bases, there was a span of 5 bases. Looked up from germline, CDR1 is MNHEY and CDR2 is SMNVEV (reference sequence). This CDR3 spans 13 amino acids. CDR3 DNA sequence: TGTGCCAGCAGTTTTAACCCCTACAATGAGCAGTTCTTC. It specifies CASSFNPYNEQFF.

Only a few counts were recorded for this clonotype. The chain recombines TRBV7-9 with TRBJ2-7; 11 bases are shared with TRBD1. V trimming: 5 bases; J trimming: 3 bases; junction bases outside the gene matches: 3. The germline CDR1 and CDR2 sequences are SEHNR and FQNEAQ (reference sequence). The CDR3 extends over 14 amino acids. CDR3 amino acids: CASSGGQGDYEQYF. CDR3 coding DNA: TGTGCCAGCAGCGGGGGACAGGGGGACTACGAGCAGTACTTC.

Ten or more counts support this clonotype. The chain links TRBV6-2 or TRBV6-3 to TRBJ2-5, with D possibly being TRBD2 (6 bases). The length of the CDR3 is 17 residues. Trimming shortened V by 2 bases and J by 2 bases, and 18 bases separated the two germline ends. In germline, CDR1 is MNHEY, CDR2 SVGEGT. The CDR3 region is CASSYTFSRDLQETQYF. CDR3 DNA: TGTGCCAGCAGTTACACCTTCTCCCGGGACTTGCAAGAGACCCAGTACTTC.

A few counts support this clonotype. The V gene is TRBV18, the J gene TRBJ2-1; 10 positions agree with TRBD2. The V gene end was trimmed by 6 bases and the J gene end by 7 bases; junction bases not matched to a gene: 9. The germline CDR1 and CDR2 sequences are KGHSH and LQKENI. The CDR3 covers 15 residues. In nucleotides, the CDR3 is TGTGCCAGCTCCTCCCAGGCTAGCGGGGGTAATGAGCAGTTCTTC. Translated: CASSSQASGGNEQFF. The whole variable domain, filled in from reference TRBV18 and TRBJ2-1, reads NAGVMQNPRHLVRRRGQEARLRCSPMKGHSHVYWYRQLPEEGLKFMVYLQKENIIDESGMPKERFSAEFPKEGPSILRIQQVVRGDSAAYFCASSSQASGGNEQFFGPGTRLTVL.

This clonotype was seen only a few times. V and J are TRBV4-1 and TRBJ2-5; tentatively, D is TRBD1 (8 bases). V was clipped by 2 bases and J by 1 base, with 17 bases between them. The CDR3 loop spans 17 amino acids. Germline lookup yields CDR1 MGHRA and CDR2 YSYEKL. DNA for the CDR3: TGCGCCAGCAGCCAACTACAGGGGGAGGGGGTCCAAGAGACCCAGTACTTC. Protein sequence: CASSQLQGEGVQETQYF.

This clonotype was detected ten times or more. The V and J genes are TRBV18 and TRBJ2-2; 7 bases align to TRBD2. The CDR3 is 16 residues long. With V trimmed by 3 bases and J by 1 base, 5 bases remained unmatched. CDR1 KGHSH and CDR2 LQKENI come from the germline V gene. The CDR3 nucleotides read TGTGCCAGCTCACCGAGGCTAGCGGAGAACACCGGGGAGCTGTTTTTT. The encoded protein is CASSPRLAENTGELFF. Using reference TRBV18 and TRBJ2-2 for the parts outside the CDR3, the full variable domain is NAGVMQNPRHLVRRRGQEARLRCSPMKGHSHVYWYRQLPEEGLKFMVYLQKENIIDESGMPKERFSAEFPKEGPSILRIQQVVRGDSAAYFCASSPRLAENTGELFFGEGSRLTVL.

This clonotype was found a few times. DNA for the CDR3: TGCAGTCTGAATCGGGCTTCGGCTTCACCTAATTACAATGAGCAGTTCTTC. It is translated as CSLNRASASPNYNEQFF. The chain combines TRBV20-1 with TRBJ2-1; D is ambiguous. With 8 bases removed from V and 4 bases from J, the gap between germline ends came to 27 bases. Germline CDR1 and CDR2: DFQATT and SNEGSKA (reference sequence). This CDR3 contains 17 residues.

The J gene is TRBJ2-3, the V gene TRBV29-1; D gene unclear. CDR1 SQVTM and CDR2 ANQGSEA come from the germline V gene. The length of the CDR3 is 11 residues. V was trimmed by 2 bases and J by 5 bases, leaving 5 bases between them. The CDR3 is CSVEWLDTQYF. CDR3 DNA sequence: TGCAGCGTTGAATGGTTAGATACGCAGTATTTT.

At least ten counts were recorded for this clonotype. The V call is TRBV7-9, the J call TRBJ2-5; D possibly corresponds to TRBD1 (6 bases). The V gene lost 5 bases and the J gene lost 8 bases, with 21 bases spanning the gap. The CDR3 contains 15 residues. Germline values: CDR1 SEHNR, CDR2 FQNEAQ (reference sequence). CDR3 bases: TGTGCCAGCAGCAGTGTTCAGGGGAAGGTCACAACCCAGTACTTC. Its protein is CASSSVQGKVTTQYF.

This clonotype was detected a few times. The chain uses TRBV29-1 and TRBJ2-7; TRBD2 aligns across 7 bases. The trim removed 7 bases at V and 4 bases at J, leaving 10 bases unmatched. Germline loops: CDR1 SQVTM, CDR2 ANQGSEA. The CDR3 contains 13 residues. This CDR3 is CSARDYSSYEQYF. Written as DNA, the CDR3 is TGCAGCGCCCGGGACTATTCATCTTACGAGCAGTACTTC.

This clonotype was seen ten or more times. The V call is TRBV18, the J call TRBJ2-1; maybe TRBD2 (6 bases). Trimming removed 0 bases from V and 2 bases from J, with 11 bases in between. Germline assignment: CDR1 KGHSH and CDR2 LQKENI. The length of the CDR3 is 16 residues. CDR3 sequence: CASSPPGGDTYNEQFF. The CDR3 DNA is TGTGCCAGCTCACCACCGGGGGGAGATACCTACAATGAGCAGTTCTTC. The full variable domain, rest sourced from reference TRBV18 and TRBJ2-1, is NAGVMQNPRHLVRRRGQEARLRCSPMKGHSHVYWYRQLPEEGLKFMVYLQKENIIDESGMPKERFSAEFPKEGPSILRIQQVVRGDSAAYFCASSPPGGDTYNEQFFGPGTRLTVL.

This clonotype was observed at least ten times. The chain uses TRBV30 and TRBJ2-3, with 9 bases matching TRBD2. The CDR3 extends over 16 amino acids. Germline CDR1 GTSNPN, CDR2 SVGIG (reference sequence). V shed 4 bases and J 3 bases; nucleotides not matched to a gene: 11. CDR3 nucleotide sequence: TGTGCCTGGATCGCGGGAGGGAGATGTTGTACAGATACGCAGTATTTT. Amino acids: CAWIAGGRCCTDTQYF.

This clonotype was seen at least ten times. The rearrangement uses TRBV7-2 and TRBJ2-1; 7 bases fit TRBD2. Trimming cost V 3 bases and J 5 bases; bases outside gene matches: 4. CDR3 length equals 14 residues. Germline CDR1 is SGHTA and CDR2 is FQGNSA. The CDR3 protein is CASSLGREDNEQFF. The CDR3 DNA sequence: TGTGCCAGCAGCTTGGGACGGGAGGACAATGAGCAGTTCTTC.

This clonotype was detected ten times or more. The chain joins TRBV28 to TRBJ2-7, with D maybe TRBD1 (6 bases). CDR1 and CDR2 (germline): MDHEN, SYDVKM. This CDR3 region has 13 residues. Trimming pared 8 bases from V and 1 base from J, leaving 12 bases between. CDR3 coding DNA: TGTGCCAGCCATCCGGACAGTTCCTACGAGCAGTACTTC. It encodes CASHPDSSYEQYF.

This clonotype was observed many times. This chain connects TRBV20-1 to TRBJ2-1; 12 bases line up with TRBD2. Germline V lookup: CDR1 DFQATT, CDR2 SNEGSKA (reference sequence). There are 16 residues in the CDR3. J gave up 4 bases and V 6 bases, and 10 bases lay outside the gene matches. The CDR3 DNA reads TGCAGTGCCCGGGCTAGCGGGAGGGAAAGGTACAATGAGCAGTTCTTC. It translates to CSARASGRERYNEQFF.

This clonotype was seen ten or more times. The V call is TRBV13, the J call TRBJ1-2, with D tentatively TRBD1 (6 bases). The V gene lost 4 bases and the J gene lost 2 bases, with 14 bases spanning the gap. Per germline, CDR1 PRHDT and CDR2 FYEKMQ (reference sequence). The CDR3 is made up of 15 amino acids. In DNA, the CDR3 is TGTGCCAGCAGCTCAGCGCGGGACACGAACTATGGCTACACCTTC. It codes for CASSSARDTNYGYTF. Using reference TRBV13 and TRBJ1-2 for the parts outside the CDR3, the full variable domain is AAGVIQSPRHLIKEKRETATLKCYPIPRHDTVYWYQQGPGQDPQFLISFYEKMQSDKGSIPDRFSAQQFSDYHSELNMSSLELGDSALYFCASSSARDTNYGYTFGSGTRLTVV.

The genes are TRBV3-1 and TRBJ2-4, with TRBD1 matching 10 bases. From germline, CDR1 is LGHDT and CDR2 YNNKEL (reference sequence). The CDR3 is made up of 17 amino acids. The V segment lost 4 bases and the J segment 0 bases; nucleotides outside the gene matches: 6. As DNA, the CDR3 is TGTGCCAGCAGCCGGGACAGGGGACTAATAGCCAAAAACATTCAGTACTTC. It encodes CASSRDRGLIAKNIQYF.

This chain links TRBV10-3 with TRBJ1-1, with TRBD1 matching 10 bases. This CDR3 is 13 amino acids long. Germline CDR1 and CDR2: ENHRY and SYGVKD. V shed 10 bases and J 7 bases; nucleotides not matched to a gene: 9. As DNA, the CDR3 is TGTGCCACCGGGACAGGGGAAGGAGGTGAAGCTTTCTTT. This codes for CATGTGEGGEAFF.